Detailed here is one TCR beta chain. The antigen is not known. Fresh-frozen tumor tissue and more than two years of survival data were available for all. Germline values: CDR1 SGHTS, CDR2 YDEGEE. The germline V and J ends were trimmed by 2 bases and 4 bases, with 18 bases remaining between them. The CDR3 has 16 residues. Amplification used 60 V beta primers and 13 J beta primers. The repertoire was sequenced with immunoSEQ multiplex PCR; TCRdb's copy has only in-frame clones and lacks some. The sample lists roughly 47,000 clones; over 75% were seen once. This record comes from a study of glioma-infiltrating T cells after dendritic cell vaccination. Study context: Patients received autologous tumor lysate-pulsed dendritic cell vaccination between 2003 and 2012.

Notes on the study in general: Survival was not directly related to TCR clonality in these patients.

V usage is TRBV5-8 and J usage is TRBJ1-1, with a tentative D call TRBD1 (6 bases). This sequence originates from a human donor with glioblastoma. The source was blood, collected before dendritic cell vaccination. CDR3 residues: CASSFLRDNHLTEAFF. As DNA, the CDR3 is TGTGCCAGCAGCTTCCTACGGGACAACCATCTCACTGAAGCTTTCTTT.